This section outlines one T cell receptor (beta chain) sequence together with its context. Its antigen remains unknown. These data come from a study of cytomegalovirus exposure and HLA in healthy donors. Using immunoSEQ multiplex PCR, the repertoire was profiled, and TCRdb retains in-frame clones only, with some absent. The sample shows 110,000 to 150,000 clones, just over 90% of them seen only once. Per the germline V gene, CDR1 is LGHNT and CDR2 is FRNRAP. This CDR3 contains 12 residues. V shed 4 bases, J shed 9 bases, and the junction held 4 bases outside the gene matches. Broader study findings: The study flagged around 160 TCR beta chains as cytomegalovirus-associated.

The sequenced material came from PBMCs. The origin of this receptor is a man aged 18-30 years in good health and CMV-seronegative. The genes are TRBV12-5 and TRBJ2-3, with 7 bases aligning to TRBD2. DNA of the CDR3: TGTGCTAGTGGTTCCGGACTAGACACGCAGTATTTT. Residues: CASGSGLDTQYF.